Detailed here is one T cell receptor (beta chain). As processed by the authors: Reference gene primer amplification yielded estimated nucleated cell counts. The repertoire was sequenced with immunoSEQ multiplex PCR; TCRdb's copy has only in-frame clones and lacks some. V and J calls and clone size come straight from that table; D and trimming were deduced from the DNA. The sample lists 20,000 to 25,000 clones; 86% were seen once. CDR1 SGHAT and CDR2 FQNNGV come from the germline V gene. With 4 bases clipped from V and 8 bases from J, the junction kept 9 bases outside the gene matches. CDR3 length: 17 amino acids. This record belongs to a study of blood T cell repertoires in COVID-19. Study-level information: Acute and convalescent COVID-19 samples came from the United States, Italy and Spain. PBMCs, B-cell-depleted T cells, or T cells were the source of the cDNA or gDNA that made up the material.

This clonotype was sampled from a woman at least 80 years old with active or convalescent COVID-19. The chain joins TRBV11-2 to TRBJ2-1; the match to TRBD2 covers 15 bases. Sequenced input: peripheral blood. The CDR3, as DNA: TGTGCCAGCAGCTCGGGACTAGCGGGAGGCAGGGGTGATGAGCAGTTCTTC. Translating it yields CASSSGLAGGRGDEQFF.